Included here is one T cell receptor (beta chain) sequence, with context. Data came from immunoSEQ multiplex PCR; TCRdb stores just in-frame clones and leaves some out. The table has about 2.1 million clones, around 93% seen once; the top ten hold under 2%. V shed 3 bases, J shed 2 bases, and the junction held 3 bases outside the gene matches. This CDR3 region has 14 residues. Germline V gene data show CDR1 as MNHNY and CDR2 as SVGAGI (reference sequence). The entry originates in a study of shared clonotypes between healthy human individuals. Naive-designated CD8 cells lacked CD45RO, were positively enriched for CCR7, and omitted terminally differentiated effector memory CD45RA+ cells.

This receptor was obtained from a man between 18 and 29 years old in good health. Some clones in this sample may be carry-over from other donors' samples. The sample taken for sequencing was naive CD8+ T cells from PBMCs. J is TRBJ2-7 and V is TRBV6-6, with TRBD1 matching 8 bases. The CDR3 sequence is CASSYDRGTYEQYF. The CDR3 DNA reads as TGTGCCAGCAGTTATGACAGGGGTACCTACGAGCAGTACTTC.